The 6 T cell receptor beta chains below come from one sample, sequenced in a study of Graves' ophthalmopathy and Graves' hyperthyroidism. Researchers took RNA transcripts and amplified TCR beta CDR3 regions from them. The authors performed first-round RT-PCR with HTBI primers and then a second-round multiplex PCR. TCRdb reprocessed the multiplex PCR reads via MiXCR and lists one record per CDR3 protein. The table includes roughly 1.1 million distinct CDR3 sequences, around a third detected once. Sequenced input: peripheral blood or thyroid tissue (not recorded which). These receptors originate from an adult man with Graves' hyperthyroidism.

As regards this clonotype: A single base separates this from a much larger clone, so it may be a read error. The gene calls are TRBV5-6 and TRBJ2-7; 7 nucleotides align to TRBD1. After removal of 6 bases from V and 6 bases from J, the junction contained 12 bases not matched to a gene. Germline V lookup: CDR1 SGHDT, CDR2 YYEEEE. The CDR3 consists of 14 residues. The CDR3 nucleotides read TGTGCCAGCACTCGACAGGGCTCCTTGGGCGAGCAGTACTTC. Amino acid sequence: CASTRQGSLGEQYF.

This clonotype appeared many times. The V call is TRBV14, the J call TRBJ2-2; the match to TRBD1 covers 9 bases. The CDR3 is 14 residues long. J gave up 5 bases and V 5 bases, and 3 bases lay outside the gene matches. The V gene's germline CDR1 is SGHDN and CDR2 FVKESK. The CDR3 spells CASSGQGLTGELFF. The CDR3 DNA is TGTGCCAGCAGCGGACAGGGGTTGACCGGGGAGCTGTTTTTT.

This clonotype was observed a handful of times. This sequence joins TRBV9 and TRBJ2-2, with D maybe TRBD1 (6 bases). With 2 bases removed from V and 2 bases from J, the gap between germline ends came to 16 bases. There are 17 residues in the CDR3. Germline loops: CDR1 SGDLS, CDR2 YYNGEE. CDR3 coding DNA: TGTGCCAGCAGCGTCCGGCAGGGGCCGCTCAACACCGGGGAGCTGTTTTTT. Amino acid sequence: CASSVRQGPLNTGELFF.

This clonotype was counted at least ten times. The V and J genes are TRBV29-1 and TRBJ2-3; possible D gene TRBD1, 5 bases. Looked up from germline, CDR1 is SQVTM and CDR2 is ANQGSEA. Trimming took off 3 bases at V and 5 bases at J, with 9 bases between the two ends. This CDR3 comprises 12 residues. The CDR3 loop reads CSVDRVGDTQYF. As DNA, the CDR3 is TGCAGCGTTGACAGGGTTGGAGATACGCAGTATTTT.

This CDR3 reads CASSYSWGEGYTF. The CDR3 DNA reads TGTGCCAGCAGTTACTCGTGGGGGGAGGGCTACACCTTC. The rearrangement uses TRBV6-6 and TRBJ1-2, with D tentatively TRBD1 (5 bases). Germline loops: CDR1 MNHNY, CDR2 SVGAGI (reference sequence). The CDR3 spans 13 residues. V was clipped by 0 bases and J by 8 bases, with 10 bases between them.

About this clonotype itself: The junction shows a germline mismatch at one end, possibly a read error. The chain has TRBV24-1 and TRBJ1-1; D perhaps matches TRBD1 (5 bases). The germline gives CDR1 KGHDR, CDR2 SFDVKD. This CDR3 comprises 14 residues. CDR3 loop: CASSPQVSGTEALF. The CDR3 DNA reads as TGTGCCAGCAGTCCCCAGGTAAGTGGGACTGAAGCTCTCTTT.